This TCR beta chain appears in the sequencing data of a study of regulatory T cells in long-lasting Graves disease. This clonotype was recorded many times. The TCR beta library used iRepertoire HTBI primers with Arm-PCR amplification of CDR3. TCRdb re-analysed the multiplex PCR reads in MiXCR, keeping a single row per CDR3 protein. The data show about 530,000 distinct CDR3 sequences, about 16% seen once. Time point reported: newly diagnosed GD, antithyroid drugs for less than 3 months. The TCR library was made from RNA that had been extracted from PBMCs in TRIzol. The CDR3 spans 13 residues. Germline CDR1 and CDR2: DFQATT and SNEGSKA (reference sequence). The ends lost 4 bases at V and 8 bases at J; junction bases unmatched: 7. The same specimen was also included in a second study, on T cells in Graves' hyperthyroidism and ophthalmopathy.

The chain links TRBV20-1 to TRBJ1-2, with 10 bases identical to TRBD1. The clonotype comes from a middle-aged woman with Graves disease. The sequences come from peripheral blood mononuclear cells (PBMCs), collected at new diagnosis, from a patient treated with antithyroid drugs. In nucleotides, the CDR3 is TGCAGTGCTACGGACAGGGGGTATTACGGCTACACCTTC. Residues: CSATDRGYYGYTF.